The 19 T cell receptor beta chains in this list originate from one sample, sequenced in a study of cytomegalovirus exposure and HLA in healthy donors. The PCR was carried out with 60 Vbeta primers and 13 Jbeta primers. TCRdb's table, derived via immunoSEQ multiplex PCR, lists solely in-frame clones and lacks some. The sample includes some 70,000 clones. Sequenced: PBMCs. The receptors originated from a middle-aged man in good health and CMV-seronegative.

This chain joins TRBV6-1 and TRBJ1-2; 9 bases fit TRBD1. Germline-derived CDR1 and CDR2 are MNHNS and SASEGT. The CDR3 consists of 15 residues. The V and J ends lost 3 bases and 4 bases, in that order; junction bases with no gene match: 6. CDR3 coding DNA: TGTGCCAGCAGTGAGACACAGGGGGCAGGCTATGGCTACACCTTC. Its translation: CASSETQGAGYGYTF.

The chain is built from TRBV7-2 and TRBJ1-3; the D gene is possibly TRBD1 (5 bases). Germline values: CDR1 SGHTA, CDR2 FQGNSA. This CDR3 comprises 16 residues. The V and J ends lost 2 bases and 0 bases respectively, with 11 bases between them. In DNA form, the CDR3 reads TGTGCCAGCAGCTTAACGGCAGGGCGCTCTGGAAACACCATATATTTT. It is translated as CASSLTAGRSGNTIYF.

The chain joins TRBV6-1 to TRBJ1-2; 9 nucleotides line up with TRBD1. In germline, CDR1 is MNHNS, CDR2 SASEGT. V was clipped by 6 bases and J by 1 base; unmatched bases: 6. The CDR3 is 15 amino acids. Here the CDR3 reads CASRVQGASNYGYTF. CDR3 bases: TGTGCCAGCAGGGTACAGGGGGCGAGTAACTATGGCTACACCTTC.

V usage is TRBV29-1 and J usage is TRBJ1-1; D may be TRBD1 (6 bases). Germline assignment: CDR1 SQVTM and CDR2 ANQGSEA. V lost 5 bases and J 5 bases, leaving 15 bases between the germline ends. The CDR3 runs to 13 residues. The CDR3 spells CSVWAGGWTEAFF. CDR3 nucleotides: TGCAGCGTTTGGGCGGGGGGCTGGACTGAAGCTTTCTTT. The full variable domain, completed using reference TRBV29-1 and TRBJ1-1, is SAVISQKPSRDICQRGTSLTIQCQVDSQVTMMFWYRQQPGQSLTLIATANQGSEATYESGFVIDKFPISRPNLTFSTLTVSNMSPEDSSIYLCSVWAGGWTEAFFGQGTRLTVV.

This rearrangement joins TRBV6-6 to TRBJ2-7; the match to TRBD2 covers 8 bases. This CDR3 spans 14 amino acids. The V and J ends lost 5 bases and 5 bases, in that order; junction bases with no gene match: 8. Germline V gives CDR1 MNHNY, CDR2 SVGAGI (reference sequence). The CDR3 reads CASSDPDGRDEQYF. DNA of the CDR3: TGTGCCAGCAGTGACCCCGACGGGAGGGACGAGCAGTACTTC.

The V gene is TRBV7-9, the J gene TRBJ2-1, with 8 bases aligning to TRBD1. Germline V gene sequence: CDR1 SEHNR, CDR2 FQNEAQ (reference sequence). This CDR3 spans 15 amino acids. Trimming cost V 3 bases and J 7 bases; bases outside gene matches: 8. CDR3 DNA sequence: TGTGCCAGCAGCTTCTTGGCCCGACAGGGGAATGAGCAGTTCTTC. This translates into CASSFLARQGNEQFF.

The DNA for the CDR3 is TGTGCCAGCAGCCCGGGACAGGGAAGTACTGAAGCTTTCTTT. Translating gives CASSPGQGSTEAFF. This chain joins TRBV5-6 and TRBJ1-1; TRBD1 matches 9 bases. CDR1 and CDR2 from the germline V gene are SGHDT and YYEEEE. V was clipped by 4 bases and J by 5 bases; unmatched bases: 6. There are 14 residues in the CDR3.

The chain joins TRBV11-2 to TRBJ2-5; 7 positions agree with TRBD1. The CDR3 sequence is 17 residues long. The trim removed 4 bases at V and 1 base at J, leaving 12 bases unmatched. The V gene's germline CDR1 is SGHAT and CDR2 FQNNGV. The CDR3 region is CASSSTRDSRAQETQYF. DNA of the CDR3: TGTGCCAGCAGCTCAACCCGGGACAGCCGGGCCCAAGAGACCCAGTACTTC.

The chain has TRBV29-1 and TRBJ2-5; a weak D match, TRBD1 (6 bases). The V end lost 0 bases, the J end lost 5 bases, and 16 bases lay between the germline ends. The germline V gene has CDR1 SQVTM and CDR2 ANQGSEA. There are 15 residues in the CDR3. Here the CDR3 reads CSVEEGARLGETQYF. The CDR3 DNA reads TGCAGCGTTGAAGAGGGGGCCCGGCTTGGGGAGACCCAGTACTTC.

The chain carries TRBV10-3 and TRBJ1-2; D uncertain. The germline V gene has CDR1 ENHRY and CDR2 SYGVKD. The CDR3 totals 16 residues. V lost 3 bases and J 3 bases, leaving 17 bases between the germline ends. The CDR3 DNA is TGTGCCATCAGTGATTCCGGTCGGGGATCGGACTATGGCTACACCTTC. It yields the protein CAISDSGRGSDYGYTF.

This sequence joins TRBV16 and TRBJ1-6; 9 nucleotides match TRBD1. With V trimmed by 0 bases and J by 9 bases, 6 bases remained unmatched. Germline CDR1 reads KGHSY; CDR2 reads FQNENV. The CDR3 contains 16 residues. CDR3 in amino acids: CASSQSWDRVSSPLHF. The CDR3, as DNA: TGTGCCAGCAGCCAATCGTGGGACAGGGTCAGTTCACCCCTCCACTTT.

The rearrangement uses TRBV6-5 and TRBJ1-5, with 7 positions matching TRBD1. The CDR3 spans 14 residues. The germline V gene has CDR1 MNHEY and CDR2 SVGAGI. J was trimmed by 7 bases and V by 6 bases; bases with no gene match: 9. CDR3 bases: TGTGCCAGCAGCTCTCAGGGGGTTCAGCAGCCCCAGCATTTT. Translated, it gives CASSSQGVQQPQHF.

With respect to this clone: Other DNA sequences in the same sample also yield this CDR3. The chain has TRBV30 and TRBJ1-4; D remains unclear. This CDR3 contains 14 residues. Per germline, CDR1 GTSNPN and CDR2 SVGIG (reference sequence). Trimming removed 6 bases at V and 6 bases at J, with 17 bases between. Here the CDR3 DNA reads TGTGCCTGCCCCCGGCCGGGATTTGATGAAAAACTGTTTTTT. This translates into CACPRPGFDEKLFF.

The V gene is TRBV6-1, the J gene TRBJ1-6; D is possibly TRBD1 (5 bases). V was cut by 2 bases and J by 7 bases, with 12 bases left in between. The CDR3 sequence is 15 residues long. CDR1 is MNHNS, CDR2 SASEGT, per germline. The CDR3 loop reads CASSEFTGRNSPLHF. DNA for the CDR3: TGTGCCAGCAGTGAATTCACAGGTAGAAATTCACCCCTCCACTTT.

The chain recombines TRBV7-8 with TRBJ2-7; 10 nucleotides line up with TRBD1. The CDR3 spans 16 residues. Trimming removed 5 bases from V and 2 bases from J; junction bases left unmatched: 9. Germline V gene lookup returns CDR1 SGHVS and CDR2 FQNEAQ. Written as DNA, the CDR3 is TGTGCCAGCAGCCCCGACGGGACAGGGGCGACCTACGAGCAGTACTTC. It codes for CASSPDGTGATYEQYF.

CDR3 loop: CASSFIHSSYEQYF. The DNA of the CDR3 is TGTGCCAGCAGCTTCATCCACAGCTCCTACGAGCAGTACTTC. The chain links TRBV5-6 to TRBJ2-7; no firm D call. Per the germline V gene, CDR1 is SGHDT and CDR2 is YYEEEE. CDR3 length: 14 amino acids. V lost 2 bases and J lost 0, with 9 bases in between.

The chain joins TRBV6-1 to TRBJ2-5; D not certain. The CDR3 covers 13 residues. CDR1 is MNHNS, CDR2 SASEGT, per germline. Trimming took 2 bases from V and 5 from J, leaving 9 bases between them. CDR3 region: CASSEPAVETQYF. CDR3 nucleotides: TGTGCCAGCAGTGAACCGGCGGTGGAGACCCAGTACTTC.

The J gene is TRBJ2-1, the V gene TRBV4-2; unclear D gene. The length of the CDR3 is 17 residues. CDR1 LGHNA and CDR2 YNFKEQ come from the germline V gene. V was cut by 0 bases and J by 0 bases, with 12 bases left in between. CDR3 region: CASSQDHPQISYNEQFF. In DNA, the CDR3 is TGTGCCAGCAGCCAAGATCACCCCCAGATCTCCTACAATGAGCAGTTCTTC.

V gene TRBV6-5 combines with J gene TRBJ1-3; a possible D gene is TRBD1 (6 bases). The germline V gene encodes CDR1 MNHEY and CDR2 SVGAGI. V was clipped by 4 bases and J by 0 bases, with 13 bases between them. The CDR3 consists of 16 residues. As DNA, the CDR3 is TGTGCCAGCAGTTTGAGGGGGGGTGGCTCTGGAAACACCATATATTTT. It is translated as CASSLRGGGSGNTIYF.